This T cell receptor beta chain derives from a study of shared clonotypes between healthy human individuals. General study points: Only blood samples were collected, and tissue repertoires likely differ.

A remark on this clone: Its antigen is currently unknown.

Some clones are missing from TCRdb's copy, which holds only in-frame ones; the method was immunoSEQ multiplex PCR. The sample shows about 700,000 clones, about 92% of them seen only once. Naive CD8 populations comprised CD45RO-negative cells positively selected for CCR7, excluding terminally differentiated effector memory CD45RA+ cells. V dropped 0 bases and J dropped 0 bases, with 12 bases sitting between them. In germline, CDR1 is LGHNA, CDR2 YSLEER. The length of the CDR3 is 16 residues. This TCR was sampled from a man aged 25-45 years in good health. This chain joins TRBV4-3 and TRBJ2-7, with D unclear. The specimen was naive CD8+ T cells sorted from blood. The CDR3 spells CASSQDGTPSSYEQYF. The CDR3 DNA follows: TGCGCCAGCAGCCAAGACGGCACGCCAAGCTCCTACGAGCAGTACTTC.